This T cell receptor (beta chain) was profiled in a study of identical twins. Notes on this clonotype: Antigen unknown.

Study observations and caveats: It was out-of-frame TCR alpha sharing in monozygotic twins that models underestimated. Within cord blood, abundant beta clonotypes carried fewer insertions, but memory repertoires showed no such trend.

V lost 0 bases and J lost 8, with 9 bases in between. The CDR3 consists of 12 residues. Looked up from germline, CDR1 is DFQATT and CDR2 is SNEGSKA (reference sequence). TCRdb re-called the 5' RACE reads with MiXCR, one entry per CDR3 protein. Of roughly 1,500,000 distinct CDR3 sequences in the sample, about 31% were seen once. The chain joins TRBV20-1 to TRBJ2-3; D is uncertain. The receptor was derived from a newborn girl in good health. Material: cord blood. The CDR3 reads CSAREGSGTQYF. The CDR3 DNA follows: TGCAGTGCTAGAGAAGGGTCGGGTACGCAGTATTTT.